These 15 T cell receptor beta chains originate from one sample sequenced in a study of blood T cell repertoires in COVID-19. Method: immunoSEQ multiplex PCR; TCRdb's copy keeps in-frame clones and lacks some. The table includes 150,000 to 200,000 clones, approximately 80% detected once. Sequences were obtained from peripheral blood. These receptors came from a woman aged 80 or older with acute or convalescent COVID-19.

The rearrangement uses TRBV7-2 and TRBJ1-1; 7 nucleotides match TRBD1. Losses at the gene ends were 2 bases for V and 12 bases for J; bases not matched to a gene: 9. CDR3 length equals 13 residues. Germline V gene lookup returns CDR1 SGHTA and CDR2 FQGNSA. In nucleotides, the CDR3 is TGTGCCAGCAGCTTACGGTCGCGGGACAGCACTTTCTTT. This codes for CASSLRSRDSTFF.

The V and J genes are TRBV5-1 and TRBJ1-1, with TRBD1 as a possible D gene (6 bases). The CDR3 extends over 17 amino acids. In germline, CDR1 is SGHRS, CDR2 YFSETQ. V lost 2 bases and J 4 bases, leaving 21 bases between the germline ends. The CDR3 DNA reads as TGCGCCAGCAGCTTCGAACAGGGAAACGTGGGTGGCACTGAAGCTTTCTTT. Protein product: CASSFEQGNVGGTEAFF.

The chain couples TRBV27 to TRBJ2-7, with 10 nucleotides matching TRBD2. With 10 bases clipped from V and 3 bases from J, the junction kept 15 bases outside the gene matches. The germline V gene encodes CDR1 MNHEY and CDR2 SMNVEV (reference sequence). The CDR3 is 16 amino acids. The CDR3 region is CATKGASGRAFYEQYF. The DNA for the CDR3 is TGTGCCACCAAAGGGGCTAGCGGGAGAGCATTCTACGAGCAGTACTTC.

The rearrangement joins TRBV5-5 to TRBJ1-4; TRBD1 agrees at 10 bases. V lost 4 bases, J lost 7 bases, and 1 base stayed unmatched. Germline lookup yields CDR1 SGHKS and CDR2 YYEKEE (reference sequence). CDR3 size: 13 residues. The CDR3 is CASSRDRGEKLFF. CDR3 nucleotides: TGTGCCAGCAGCCGGGACAGGGGTGAAAAACTGTTTTTT. Supplemented by reference TRBV5-5 and TRBJ1-4, the full variable domain reads DAGVTQSPTHLIKTRGQQVTLRCSPISGHKSVSWYQQVLGQGPQFIFQYYEKEERGRGNFPDRFSARQFPNYSSELNVNALLLGDSALYLCASSRDRGEKLFFGSGTQLSVL.

The rearrangement links TRBV19 to TRBJ1-2; TRBD1 aligns across 8 bases. Unmatched junction bases numbered 7, after V lost 4 bases and J lost 6 bases. Germline loops: CDR1 LNHDA, CDR2 SQIVND (reference sequence). The CDR3 has 14 residues. CDR3 protein: CASSTWDRLHGYTF. The CDR3 nucleotides read TGTGCCAGTAGTACCTGGGACAGGCTACATGGCTACACCTTC.

This clone was seen at least ten times. The chain couples TRBV24-1 to TRBJ1-5, with 9 bases fitting TRBD1. Germline V gene data show CDR1 as KGHDR and CDR2 as SFDVKD. The V segment lost 3 bases and the J segment 1 base; nucleotides outside the gene matches: 3. This CDR3 comprises 16 residues. CDR3 sequence (DNA): TGTGCCACCAGTGATCCGGGACAGGGAAGCAATCAGCCCCAGCATTTT. Translated, it gives CATSDPGQGSNQPQHF.

This clone appeared a single time. The genes are TRBV4-2 and TRBJ1-5; D remains ambiguous. The germline gives CDR1 LGHNA, CDR2 YNFKEQ. Deletions cut 0 bases from V and 8 bases from J, with 14 bases between. The CDR3 has 15 amino acids. Written as DNA, the CDR3 is TGTGCCAGCAGCCAAGATTCGAAAGGAGTGGAGCCCCAGCATTTT. It is translated as CASSQDSKGVEPQHF.

The rearrangement joins TRBV7-8 to TRBJ2-1, with 12 nucleotides matching TRBD2. This CDR3 is built from 16 residues. V lost 1 base and J lost 9; bases outside the gene matches: 7. Germline V CDR1 and CDR2: SGHVS, FQNEAQ. The CDR3 sequence is CASSLDILAGGSEQFF. DNA for the CDR3: TGTGCCAGCAGCTTAGATATACTAGCGGGAGGATCTGAGCAGTTCTTC.

This clone has only a few counts. This chain uses TRBV6-2 or TRBV6-3 with TRBJ2-1, with D possibly matching TRBD2 (6 bases). This CDR3 has 16 amino acids. With 5 bases removed from V and 3 bases from J, the gap between germline ends came to 17 bases. Germline CDR1 reads MNHEY; CDR2 reads SVGEGT. The CDR3 DNA follows: TGTGCCAGCAGTCCGACGGATAGCGGCTACTACAATGAGCAGTTCTTC. It codes for CASSPTDSGYYNEQFF.

Regarding this clone: At one end the junction does not follow the germline gene, possibly because of a read error. The V and J genes are TRBV24-1 and TRBJ2-7; TRBD1 matches 8 bases. CDR1 is KGHDR and CDR2 is SFDVKD in the germline V gene. The CDR3 sequence is 17 residues long. The CDR3 loop is CATSDSLGQGVSHEQYF. The CDR3 region has the DNA TGTGCCACCAGTGATTCCCTCGGACAGGGAGTCTCCCACGAGCAGTACTTC.

A remark on this clone: This CDR3 is also generated by other DNA sequences in the sample. The V gene is TRBV3-1 (or the pseudogene TRBV3-2), the J gene TRBJ2-7; the D gene is possibly TRBD2 (5 bases). With 1 base removed from V and 7 bases from J, the gap between germline ends came to 5 bases. Germline V gene sequence: CDR1 LGHDT, CDR2 YNNKEL (reference sequence). CDR3 length: 11 residues. CDR3 sequence: CASSQGGEQYF. The CDR3, as DNA: TGTGCCAGCAGCCAAGGAGGGGAGCAGTACTTC.

This chain connects TRBV18 to TRBJ2-7, with D maybe TRBD2 (5 bases). The CDR3 is 17 residues long. The germline V gene encodes CDR1 KGHSH and CDR2 LQKENI. The V end was cut by 1 base, the J end by 5 bases, with 21 bases between. CDR3 region: CASSPQLKLGGLNEQYF. In DNA, the CDR3 is TGTGCCAGCTCACCACAACTCAAACTAGGAGGTCTTAACGAGCAGTACTTC.

The chain combines TRBV2 with TRBJ1-5; TRBD1 aligns across 7 bases. J lost 7 bases, V lost 3 bases, and 9 bases had no gene match. The V gene's germline CDR1 is SNHLY and CDR2 FYNNEI. The CDR3 loop spans 15 amino acids. The CDR3 DNA is TGTGCCAGCAGTGATTTAGACAGGGATAACCAGCCCCAGCATTTT. It encodes CASSDLDRDNQPQHF.

The gene calls are TRBV7-2 and TRBJ2-3; TRBD2 matches at 8 bases. Germline lookup yields CDR1 SGHTA and CDR2 FQGNSA. The CDR3 loop spans 14 amino acids. Trimming cost V 0 bases and J 6 bases; bases outside gene matches: 2. CDR3 DNA sequence: TGTGCCAGCAGCTTAGCTCGACTAGCGGATACGCAGTATTTT. It encodes CASSLARLADTQYF.

In this sample, this clone turned up once. The chain has TRBV27 and TRBJ1-1; 7 positions match TRBD1. With V trimmed by 0 bases and J by 4 bases, 5 bases remained unmatched. This CDR3 is 15 amino acids long. Per germline, CDR1 MNHEY and CDR2 SMNVEV (reference sequence). Here the CDR3 DNA reads TGTGCCAGCAGTTTATCGGCAGGGGGAGGCACTGAAGCTTTCTTT. It is translated as CASSLSAGGGTEAFF.